The TCR beta chain under discussion was sequenced for a study of blood T cell repertoires in COVID-19. Germline lookup yields CDR1 LGHNA and CDR2 YSLEER. V dropped 0 bases and J dropped 2; count of bases not matched to a gene: 4. The CDR3 contains 16 residues. Profiling relied on immunoSEQ multiplex PCR, and the TCRdb table lists in-frame clones only, not all of them. The table includes some 210,000 clones, roughly nine tenths detected once. V gene TRBV4-3 combines with J gene TRBJ2-7, with 10 bases fitting TRBD2. Sequences were obtained from peripheral blood. The sequence came from a man aged 60-69 years who had recovered from COVID-19. The chain's CDR3 is CASSQDRTSGTYEQYF. The DNA of the CDR3 is TGCGCCAGCAGCCAAGATCGGACTAGCGGTACCTACGAGCAGTACTTC.